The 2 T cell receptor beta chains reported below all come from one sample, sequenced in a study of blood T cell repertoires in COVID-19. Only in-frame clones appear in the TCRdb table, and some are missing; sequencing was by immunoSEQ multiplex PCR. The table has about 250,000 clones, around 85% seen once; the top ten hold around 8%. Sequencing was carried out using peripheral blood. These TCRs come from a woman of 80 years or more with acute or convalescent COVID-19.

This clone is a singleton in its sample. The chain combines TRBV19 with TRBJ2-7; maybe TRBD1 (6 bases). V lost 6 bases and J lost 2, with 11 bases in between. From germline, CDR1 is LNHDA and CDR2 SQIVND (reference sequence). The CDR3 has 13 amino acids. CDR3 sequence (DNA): TGTGCCAGTAGGGGGGACACAACCTACGAGCAGTACTTC. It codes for CASRGDTTYEQYF.

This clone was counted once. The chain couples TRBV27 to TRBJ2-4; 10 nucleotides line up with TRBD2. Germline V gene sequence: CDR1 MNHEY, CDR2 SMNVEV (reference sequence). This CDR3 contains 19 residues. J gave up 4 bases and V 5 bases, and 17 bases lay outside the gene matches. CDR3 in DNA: TGTGCCAGCAGTCTACAAAATTCCGGGACTAGCGCGCCAAAAAACATTCAGTACTTC. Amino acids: CASSLQNSGTSAPKNIQYF.